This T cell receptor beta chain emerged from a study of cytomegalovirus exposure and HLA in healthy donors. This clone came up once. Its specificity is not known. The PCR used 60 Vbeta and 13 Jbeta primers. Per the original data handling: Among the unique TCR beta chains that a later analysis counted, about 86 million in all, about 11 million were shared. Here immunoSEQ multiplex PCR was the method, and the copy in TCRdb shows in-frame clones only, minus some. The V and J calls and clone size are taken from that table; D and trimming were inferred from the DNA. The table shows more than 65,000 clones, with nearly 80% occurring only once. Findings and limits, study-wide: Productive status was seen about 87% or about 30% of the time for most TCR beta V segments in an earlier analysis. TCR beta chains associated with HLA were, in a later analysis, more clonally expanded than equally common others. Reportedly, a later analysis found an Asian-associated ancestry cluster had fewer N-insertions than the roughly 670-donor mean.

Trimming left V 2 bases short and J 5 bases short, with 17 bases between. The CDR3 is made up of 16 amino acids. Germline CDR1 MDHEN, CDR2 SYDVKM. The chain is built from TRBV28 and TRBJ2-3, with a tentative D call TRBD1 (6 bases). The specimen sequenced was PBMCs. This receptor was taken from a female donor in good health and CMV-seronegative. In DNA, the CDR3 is TGTGCCAGCAGTTTAGTGGGACACTCTGGCAGAGATACGCAGTATTTT. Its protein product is CASSLVGHSGRDTQYF.